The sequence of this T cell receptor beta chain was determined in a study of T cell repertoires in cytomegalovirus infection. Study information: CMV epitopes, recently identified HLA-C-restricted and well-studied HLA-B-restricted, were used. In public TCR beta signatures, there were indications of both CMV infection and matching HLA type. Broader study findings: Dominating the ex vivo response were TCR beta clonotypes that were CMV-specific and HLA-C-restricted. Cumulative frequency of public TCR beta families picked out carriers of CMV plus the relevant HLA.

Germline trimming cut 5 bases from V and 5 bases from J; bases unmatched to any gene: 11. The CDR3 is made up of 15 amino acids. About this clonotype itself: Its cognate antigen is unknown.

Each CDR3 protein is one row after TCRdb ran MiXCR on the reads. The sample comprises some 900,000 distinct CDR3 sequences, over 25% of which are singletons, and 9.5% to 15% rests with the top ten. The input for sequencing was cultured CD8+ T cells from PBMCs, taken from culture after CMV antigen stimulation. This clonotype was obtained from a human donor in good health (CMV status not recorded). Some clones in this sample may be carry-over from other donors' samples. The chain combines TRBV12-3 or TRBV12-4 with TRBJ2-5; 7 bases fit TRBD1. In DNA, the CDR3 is TGTGCCAGCAGTCCGCGACAGGGCCTAAGGGAGACCCAGTACTTC. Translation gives CASSPRQGLRETQYF.